These 20 T cell receptor beta chains originate from one sample sequenced in a study of vaccination effects on CD4 cells after COVID-19. Antigen-specific CD4+ T cells were expanded with viral peptide pools in the ViraFEST assay before sequencing. Following an approximately 9-day culture, CD4+ T cells were purified. Convalescent patients had PCR-confirmed SARS-CoV-2 infection between March and December 2020. Measured with immunoSEQ multiplex PCR; TCRdb has only the in-frame clones, and not every one. The sample lists around 24,000 clones, roughly 76% occurring once. No antigen has been assigned to these receptors. The specimen comprised CD4+ T cells from PBMCs cultured with SARS-CoV-2 spike peptides, sampled before COVID-19 vaccination. These TCRs come from a human donor who had a prior SARS-CoV-2 infection.

This chain connects TRBV12-5 to TRBJ2-1; D is uncertain. The CDR3 consists of 17 residues. The germline V gene encodes CDR1 LGHNT and CDR2 FRNRAP. Trimming cost V 2 bases and J 0 bases, with 14 bases left between them. CDR3 residues: CASGLPTNWSSYNEQFF. The CDR3, as DNA: TGTGCTAGTGGTTTGCCAACGAACTGGAGCTCCTACAATGAGCAGTTCTTC.

The rearrangement links TRBV7-3 to TRBJ2-4; unclear D gene. Trimming stripped 3 bases from V and 4 bases from J, with 4 bases between. In germline, CDR1 is SGHTA, CDR2 FQGTGA. The length of the CDR3 is 12 residues. The CDR3 DNA reads TGTGCCAGCAGCTTTAAGAAAAACATTCAGTACTTC. Translation: CASSFKKNIQYF.

This rearrangement joins TRBV11-3 to TRBJ1-2; a weak D match, TRBD1 (6 bases). CDR3 size: 13 residues. The V gene lost 5 bases and the J gene lost 3 bases, with 10 bases spanning the gap. Germline values: CDR1 SGHNT, CDR2 YENEEA. The CDR3 region is CASSPYRDYGYTF. The CDR3 coding sequence is TGTGCCAGCAGCCCGTACAGGGACTATGGCTACACCTTC. The variable domain in full, completed from reference TRBV11-3 and TRBJ1-2, reads EAGVVQSPRYKIIEKKQPVAFWCNPISGHNTLYWYLQNLGQGPELLIRYENEEAVDDSQLPKDRFSAERLKGVDSTLKIQPAELGDSAVYLCASSPYRDYGYTFGSGTRLTVV.

As to this clone: An end of the junction does not agree with germline; a read error may underlie this. The CDR3: CASSLGLAGNTGELFF. The CDR3 DNA is TGTGCTAGCAGCTTGGGACTAGCGGGAAACACCGGGGAGCTGTTTTTT. The rearrangement links TRBV7-7 to TRBJ2-2; TRBD2 matches at 13 bases. Germline lookup yields CDR1 SSHAT and CDR2 FNYEAQ (reference sequence). The CDR3 extends over 16 amino acids.

This clone was found a few times. This sequence joins TRBV28 and TRBJ1-2; the D gene is possibly TRBD1 (5 bases). CDR3 size: 13 residues. Germline loops: CDR1 MDHEN, CDR2 SYDVKM. The V end lost 3 bases, the J end lost 8 bases, and 13 bases lay between the germline ends. The CDR3 DNA reads TGTGCCAGCAGTTTGGTACGGGGGGAAGGCTACACCTTC. Amino acids: CASSLVRGEGYTF.

The chain joins TRBV2 to TRBJ2-1, with D perhaps TRBD1 or TRBD2 (6 bases each). CDR1 and CDR2 from the germline V gene are SNHLY and FYNNEI. CDR3 length: 17 residues. Trimming stripped 6 bases from V and 0 bases from J, with 18 bases between. The CDR3 bases are TGTGCCAGCAGGGGTTTTTTTCGGGGGCGCTCCTACAATGAGCAGTTCTTC. It encodes CASRGFFRGRSYNEQFF.

The chain combines TRBV10-3 with TRBJ1-1; D unresolved. Germline V gives CDR1 ENHRY, CDR2 SYGVKD. Trimming left V 3 bases short and J 2 bases short, with 7 bases between. CDR3 length equals 13 residues. The CDR3 reads CAISEGQNTEAFF. The CDR3, as DNA: TGTGCCATCAGTGAAGGCCAAAACACTGAAGCTTTCTTT.

The V and J genes are TRBV5-1 and TRBJ2-1; 7 nucleotides align to TRBD2. This CDR3 comprises 15 residues. Trimming removed 4 bases from V and 3 bases from J; junction bases left unmatched: 7. Germline CDR1 and CDR2: SGHRS and YFSETQ. This chain's CDR3 is CASSRTGGLYNEQFF. The CDR3, as DNA: TGCGCCAGCAGCCGGACGGGAGGTCTCTACAATGAGCAGTTCTTC. Full variable domain (rest looked up from reference TRBV5-1 and TRBJ2-1): KAGVTQTPRYLIKTRGQQVTLSCSPISGHRSVSWYQQTPGQGLQFLFEYFSETQRNKGNFPGRFSGRQFSNSRSEMNVSTLELGDSALYLCASSRTGGLYNEQFFGPGTRLTVL.

This clone was seen a few times. V gene TRBV3-1 (or the pseudogene TRBV3-2) combines with J gene TRBJ1-1, with D unclear. Germline CDR1 LGHDT, CDR2 YNNKEL (reference sequence). This CDR3 spans 13 amino acids. Trimming stripped 4 bases from V and 4 bases from J, with 10 bases between. This chain's CDR3 is CASSPDPGTEAFF. The CDR3 region has the DNA TGTGCCAGCAGCCCGGACCCCGGCACTGAAGCTTTCTTT.

This clone was counted a few times. The chain has TRBV24-1 and TRBJ2-7; perhaps TRBD1 as D (5 bases). The CDR3 covers 14 residues. Germline V gene sequence: CDR1 KGHDR, CDR2 SFDVKD. The germline V and J ends were trimmed by 6 bases and 5 bases, with 16 bases remaining between them. The CDR3 coding sequence is TGTGCCACCAGTAGTTCTGCAGGGTGGAACGAGCAGTACTTC. Encoded protein: CATSSSAGWNEQYF.

The chain employs TRBV5-8 and TRBJ1-2; the match to TRBD1 covers 8 bases. V lost 2 bases and J lost 4; bases outside the gene matches: 4. The CDR3 has 14 residues. Germline CDR1 SGHTS, CDR2 YDEGEE. CDR3 nucleotides: TGTGCCAGCAGCTTCAGGGGGCTGGGCTATGGCTACACCTTC. It yields the protein CASSFRGLGYGYTF.

This clone appeared a few times. The genes are TRBV16 and TRBJ2-7, with 9 bases lining up with TRBD1. The trim removed 6 bases at V and 4 bases at J, leaving 4 bases unmatched. The CDR3 loop spans 13 amino acids. The V gene's germline CDR1 is KGHSY and CDR2 FQNENV. CDR3 in DNA: TGTGCCAGCAGTCGGGACAGGGTGTACGAGCAGTACTTC. Protein sequence: CASSRDRVYEQYF.

This chain connects TRBV27 to TRBJ2-7, with a possible D match to TRBD1 (5 bases). This CDR3 has 13 residues. CDR1 and CDR2 (germline): MNHEY, SMNVEV (reference sequence). The germline V and J ends were trimmed by 3 bases and 7 bases, with 13 bases remaining between them. CDR3 sequence reads: CASSFGPYREQYF. The CDR3, as DNA: TGTGCCAGCAGTTTTGGCCCCTACAGGGAGCAGTACTTC.

This chain links TRBV7-3 with TRBJ2-3; 7 positions agree with TRBD2. V was clipped by 5 bases and J by 2 bases; unmatched bases: 4. This CDR3 is built from 14 residues. The germline CDR1 and CDR2 sequences are SGHTA and FQGTGA. CDR3: CASSPLADTDTQYF. CDR3 DNA: TGTGCCAGCAGCCCCCTAGCGGACACAGATACGCAGTATTTT.

This clone was detected only once. V gene TRBV4-1 combines with J gene TRBJ2-7; TRBD2 matches at 10 bases. This CDR3 is 17 amino acids long. In germline, CDR1 is MGHRA, CDR2 YSYEKL. J gave up 3 bases and V 0 bases, and 8 bases lay outside the gene matches. CDR3 loop: CASSQDRGSGGDYEQYF. DNA of the CDR3: TGCGCCAGCAGCCAAGATCGGGGGAGCGGGGGGGACTACGAGCAGTACTTC.

The chain uses TRBV7-2 and TRBJ1-5; D gene uncertain. CDR1 is SGHTA, CDR2 FQGNSA, per germline. This CDR3 spans 14 amino acids. Trimming removed 0 bases from V and 11 bases from J, with 14 bases in between. CDR3 in amino acids: CASSLAGPAGSQHF. The CDR3 DNA reads as TGTGCCAGCAGCTTAGCGGGTCCGGCCGGGTCCCAGCATTTT. Full variable domain (missing parts from reference TRBV7-2 and TRBJ1-5): GAGVSQSPSNKVTEKGKDVELRCDPISGHTALYWYRQSLGQGLEFLIYFQGNSAPDKSGLPSDRFSAERTGGSVSTLTIQRTQQEDSAVYLCASSLAGPAGSQHFGDGTRLSIL.

The chain is built from TRBV9 and TRBJ2-2; possible D gene TRBD2, 6 bases. From germline, CDR1 is SGDLS and CDR2 YYNGEE. V was pared by 0 bases and J by 6 bases, with 12 bases between. The CDR3 contains 15 residues. Here the CDR3 DNA reads TGTGCCAGCAGCGTAGTGGAGGGAAGAGCCGGGGAGCTGTTTTTT. It translates to CASSVVEGRAGELFF. The whole variable domain, filled in from reference TRBV9 and TRBJ2-2, reads DSGVTQTPKHLITATGQRVTLRCSPRSGDLSVYWYQQSLDQGLQFLIQYYNGEERAKGNILERFSAQQFPDLHSELNLSSLELGDSALYFCASSVVEGRAGELFFGEGSRLTVL.

This clone was counted once. The genes are TRBV2 and TRBJ2-7; D is undetermined. Germline V gives CDR1 SNHLY, CDR2 FYNNEI. CDR3 length: 11 amino acids. The CDR3 DNA follows: TGTGTCTTACGAGTGGCCTACGAGCAGTACTTC. Amino acid sequence: CVLRVAYEQYF.

This sequence joins TRBV15 and TRBJ2-3; tentative D call: TRBD2 (6 bases). CDR1 and CDR2 (germline): LNHNV, YYDKDF (reference sequence). The CDR3 length is 16 residues. V was trimmed by 0 bases and J by 7 bases, leaving 17 bases between them. This CDR3 is CATSRDVAGIAYTQYF. CDR3 nucleotide sequence: TGTGCCACCAGCAGAGATGTTGCGGGAATTGCTTATACGCAGTATTTT.

The chain combines TRBV24-1 with TRBJ2-1; tentative D call: TRBD2 (6 bases). Deletions cut 4 bases from V and 8 bases from J, with 8 bases between. From germline, CDR1 is KGHDR and CDR2 SFDVKD. The CDR3 contains 12 residues. The CDR3 here is CATSDPGDEQFF. The CDR3 DNA reads as TGTGCCACCAGTGACCCGGGGGATGAGCAGTTCTTC.